Below, 8 T cell receptor beta chains from the same sample are listed, as sequenced in a study of blood T cell repertoires in COVID-19. Sequencing used immunoSEQ multiplex PCR; TCRdb keeps in-frame clones, though not all of them. The sample has fewer than 120,000 clones, approximately 85% seen once. The specimen was peripheral blood. These TCRs come from a woman aged 55 to 70 with acute or convalescent COVID-19.

This sequence joins TRBV7-2 and TRBJ2-7; TRBD1 aligns across 10 bases. Germline CDR1 reads SGHTA; CDR2 reads FQGNSA. Losses at the gene ends were 6 bases for V and 5 bases for J; bases not matched to a gene: 4. This CDR3 contains 13 residues. The CDR3 loop reads CASSWDRGDEQYF. CDR3 DNA sequence: TGTGCCAGCAGTTGGGACAGGGGAGACGAGCAGTACTTC.

The rearrangement links TRBV20-1 to TRBJ2-1; 9 nucleotides line up with TRBD1. The ends lost 3 bases at V and 12 bases at J; junction bases unmatched: 6. The CDR3 loop spans 12 amino acids. The germline V gene encodes CDR1 DFQATT and CDR2 SNEGSKA (reference sequence). For the CDR3, the DNA is TGCAGTGCTAGTCCACAGGGGGCAAGGCAGTTCTTC. This encodes CSASPQGARQFF.

Here the CDR3 reads CSAADTYGYTF. In nucleotides, the CDR3 is TGCAGTGCTGCGGACACCTATGGCTACACCTTC. J is TRBJ1-2 and V is TRBV20-1, with TRBD1 as a possible D gene (5 bases). CDR1 DFQATT and CDR2 SNEGSKA come from the germline V gene (reference sequence). Deletions cut 5 bases from V and 4 bases from J, with 8 bases between. The CDR3 is 11 amino acids.

This clone has more than one count but fewer than ten. This chain uses TRBV30 with TRBJ2-5, with TRBD1 identical over 10 bases. Germline V lookup: CDR1 GTSNPN, CDR2 SVGIG (reference sequence). This CDR3 has 16 residues. V shed 4 bases and J 2 bases; nucleotides not matched to a gene: 10. CDR3 sequence reads: CAWTPPRDRGQETQYF. CDR3 bases: TGTGCCTGGACCCCCCCCCGGGACAGGGGACAAGAGACCCAGTACTTC. Drawing the rest from reference TRBV30 and TRBJ2-5, the complete variable domain is SQTIHQWPATLVQPVGSPLSLECTVEGTSNPNLYWYRQAAGRGLQLLFYSVGIGQISSEVPQNLSASRPQDRQFILSSKKLLLSDSGFYLCAWTPPRDRGQETQYFGPGTRLLVL.

DNA of the CDR3: TGTGCCAGCAGCCGGATCGGGGGGGGTTCCTACGAGCAGTACTTC. Its protein product is CASSRIGGGSYEQYF. The rearrangement uses TRBV7-8 and TRBJ2-7, with 8 bases matching TRBD2. J lost 1 base, V lost 5 bases, and 7 bases had no gene match. The CDR3 is 15 amino acids. Germline V gives CDR1 SGHVS, CDR2 FQNEAQ.

The chain couples TRBV18 to TRBJ2-6, with 8 bases lining up with TRBD1. This CDR3 contains 18 residues. The V and J ends lost 0 bases and 2 bases, in that order; junction bases with no gene match: 6. Germline CDR1 reads KGHSH; CDR2 reads LQKENI. CDR3 region: CASSPPGRGLTGANVLTF. CDR3 in DNA: TGTGCCAGCTCACCACCGGGCAGGGGGCTGACTGGGGCCAACGTCCTGACTTTC.

CDR3 nucleotide sequence: TGTGCCACCAGTGAACCAGGGTTCAATGAGCAGTTCTTC. It translates to CATSEPGFNEQFF. The V call is TRBV24-1, the J call TRBJ2-1, with TRBD1 as a possible D gene (5 bases). This CDR3 has 13 amino acids. V was shortened by 4 bases and J by 6 bases, with 9 bases between the two germline ends. Germline V gene sequence: CDR1 KGHDR, CDR2 SFDVKD.

DNA of the CDR3: TGCGCCAGCAGCTTGGAACAGGGGGCGCGGTATGCTTTCTTT. Residues: CASSLEQGARYAFF. V is TRBV5-1 and J is TRBJ1-1; 9 positions match TRBD1. CDR1 is SGHRS and CDR2 is YFSETQ in the germline V gene. The CDR3 totals 14 residues. J was trimmed by 11 bases and V by 0 bases; bases with no gene match: 8.